This T cell receptor (beta chain) was sequenced for a study of blood T cells in healthy people across ages. Study conclusions and caveats: Roughly linear age-related decline in beta diversity appeared, significant by age 40.

This clonotype was recorded a few times. The antigen remains undetermined. Through a sample-barcoded 5' primer and a J-beta primer mix, a second PCR was run for 7 to 11 cycles. TCRdb re-called the 5' RACE reads with MiXCR, one entry per CDR3 protein. The sample holds around 1,100,000 distinct CDR3 sequences; more than 30% are singletons and the top ten take over 10%. This CDR3 region has 14 residues. Trimming took off 5 bases at V and 4 bases at J, with 14 bases between the two ends. Germline V gene sequence: CDR1 DFQATT, CDR2 SNEGSKA (reference sequence). The TCR comes from a man between 18 and 29 years old in good health. J is TRBJ1-4 and V is TRBV20-1; no definite D call. Input material: blood. The CDR3 loop is CSAPPPGFNEKLFF. CDR3 coding DNA: TGCAGTGCTCCCCCTCCCGGGTTTAATGAAAAACTGTTTTTT.